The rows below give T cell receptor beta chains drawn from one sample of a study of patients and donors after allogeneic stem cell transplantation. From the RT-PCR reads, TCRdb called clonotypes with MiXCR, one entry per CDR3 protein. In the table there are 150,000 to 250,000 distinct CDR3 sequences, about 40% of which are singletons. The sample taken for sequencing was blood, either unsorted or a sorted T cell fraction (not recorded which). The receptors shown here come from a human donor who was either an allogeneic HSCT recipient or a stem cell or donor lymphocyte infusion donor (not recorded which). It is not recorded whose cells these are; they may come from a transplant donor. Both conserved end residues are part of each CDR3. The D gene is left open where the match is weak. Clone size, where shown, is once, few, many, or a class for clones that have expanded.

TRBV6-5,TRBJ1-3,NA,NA,TGTGCCAGCCGAGCGGGAGCAACGGGGAACACCATATATTTT,CASRAGATGNTIYF
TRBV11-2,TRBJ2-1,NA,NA,TGTGCCAGCAGCTTAGGGGGATGGGAGCAGTTCTTC,CASSLGGWEQFF
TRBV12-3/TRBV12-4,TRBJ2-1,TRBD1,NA,TGTGCCAGCAGTCGGACAGGATCTGGGAGCGATGAGCAGTTCTTC,CASSRTGSGSDEQFF
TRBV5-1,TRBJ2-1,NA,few,TGCGCCAGCAGCCCGGCAGGAAACAATGAGCAGTTCTTC,CASSPAGNNEQFF
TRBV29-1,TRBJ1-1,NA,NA,TGCAGCGTTGAAAAGGGGACTGAAGCTTTCTTT,CSVEKGTEAFF
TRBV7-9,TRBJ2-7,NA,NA,TGTGCCAGCCTTGGGTTGGAGCACCCCTACGAGCAGTACTTC,CASLGLEHPYEQYF
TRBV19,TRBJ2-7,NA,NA,TGTGCCAGTAGTATGTTGGAGAGCTCCTACGAGCAGTACTTC,CASSMLESSYEQYF
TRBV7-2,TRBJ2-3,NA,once,TGTGCCAGCAGCGAACAAGGGGGTGGCACAGATACGCAGTATTTT,CASSEQGGGTDTQYF
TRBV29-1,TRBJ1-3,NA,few,TGCAGCGTGGTCCGGGACGAGCTAGACGGGGACACCATATATTTT,CSVVRDELDGDTIYF
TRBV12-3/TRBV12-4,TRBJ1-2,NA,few,TGTGCCAGCAGTTTATGGCGGGAAGGCTACACCTTC,CASSLWREGYTF
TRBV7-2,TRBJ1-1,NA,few,TGTGCCAGCAGCTGGGGGGTATCGGCCTCCACTGAAGCTTTCTTT,CASSWGVSASTEAFF
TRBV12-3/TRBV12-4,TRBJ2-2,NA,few,TGTGCCAGCCTTCAACGGCAGCTTACCGGGGAGCTGTTTTTT,CASLQRQLTGELFF
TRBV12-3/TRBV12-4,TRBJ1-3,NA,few,TGTGCCAGCAGTCCGGACCCTGGAAACACCATATATTTT,CASSPDPGNTIYF
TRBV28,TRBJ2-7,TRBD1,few,TGTGCCAGCAGTTTACGGGACAGGGTCCCCTACGAGCAGTACTTC,CASSLRDRVPYEQYF
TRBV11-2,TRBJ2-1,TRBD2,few,TGTGCCAGCAGCCCCGGACTAGCGGTCCATGAGCAGTTCTTC,CASSPGLAVHEQFF
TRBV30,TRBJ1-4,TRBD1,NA,TGTGCCTGGAGTAGTAAAGGGACAGGGCAACGGGAAAAACTGTTTTTT,CAWSSKGTGQREKLFF
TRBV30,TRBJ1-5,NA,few,TGTGCCTGGAGTGTCGGGGGTAGTCAGCCCCAGCATTTT,CAWSVGGSQPQHF
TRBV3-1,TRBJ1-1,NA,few,TGTGCCAGCAGCCAAGACGGCAGGGTGGGTCATCGTGCTTTCTTT,CASSQDGRVGHRAFF
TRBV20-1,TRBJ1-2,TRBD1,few,TGCAGTGCCCGCCAGGGGGAGAGCTATGGCTACACCTTC,CSARQGESYGYTF
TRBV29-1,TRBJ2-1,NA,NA,TGCAGCGCCAGACCGGCCCTGGACAATGAGCAGTTCTTC,CSARPALDNEQFF
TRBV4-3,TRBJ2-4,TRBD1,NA,TGCGCCAGCAGCCAGGGACAGGGAGGGGACATTCAGTACTTC,CASSQGQGGDIQYF
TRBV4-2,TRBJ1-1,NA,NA,TGTGCCAGCAGCCAGGAATTCAGGGTGGGCACTGAAGCTTTCTTT,CASSQEFRVGTEAFF
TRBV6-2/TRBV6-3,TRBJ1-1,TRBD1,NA,TGTGCCAGCAGTTACTCATGGCAGGGGGCACGTACTGAAGCTTTCTTT,CASSYSWQGARTEAFF
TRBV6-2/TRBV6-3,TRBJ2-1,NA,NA,TGTGCCAGCAGTTACTGGGACCGTCGCTCCTACAATGAGCAGTTCTTC,CASSYWDRRSYNEQFF
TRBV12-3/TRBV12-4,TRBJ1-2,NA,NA,TGTGCCAGCAGTTCGTTCACCGACTACACCTTC,CASSSFTDYTF
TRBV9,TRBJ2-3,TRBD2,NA,TGTGCCAGCAGCGGGCTTCCTTCGGGGGGTGAACACACAGATACGCAGTATTTT,CASSGLPSGGEHTDTQYF
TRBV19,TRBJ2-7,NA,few,TGTGCCAGTAGTATATCTAGGAGCTACGAGCAGTACTTC,CASSISRSYEQYF
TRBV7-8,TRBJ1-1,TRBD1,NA,TGTGCCAGCAGCTTAAGACGGGACAGGGGCGCTTTTGAAGCTTTCTTT,CASSLRRDRGAFEAFF
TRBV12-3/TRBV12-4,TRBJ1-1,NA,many,TGTGCCAGCAGCCAACACGGAGGCGTGAACACTGAAGCTTTCTTT,CASSQHGGVNTEAFF
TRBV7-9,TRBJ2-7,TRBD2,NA,TGTGCCAGCAGCTCCGGACTAGCGGGCCAGAGCTCCTACGAGCAGTACTTC,CASSSGLAGQSSYEQYF
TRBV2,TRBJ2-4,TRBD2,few,TGTGCCAGCAGTGAATTGAGGACTAGCGGGAGTCTCTCTCTTCAGTACTTC,CASSELRTSGSLSLQYF
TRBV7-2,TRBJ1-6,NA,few,TGTGCCAGCAGCCACGGGTGGCAACAGGGCCATAATTCACCCCTCCACTTT,CASSHGWQQGHNSPLHF
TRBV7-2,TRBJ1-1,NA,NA,TGTGCCAGCAGCTTAGCAGGTTGGGCCCAAACTGGCGTGAACACTGAAGCTTTCTTT,CASSLAGWAQTGVNTEAFF
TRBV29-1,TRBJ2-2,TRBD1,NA,TGCAGCGTCCCCGGGACAGCGAACACCGGGGAGCTGTTTTTT,CSVPGTANTGELFF
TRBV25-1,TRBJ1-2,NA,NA,TGTGCCAGCAGTGATAGGACAGACGGATATGGCTACACCTTC,CASSDRTDGYGYTF
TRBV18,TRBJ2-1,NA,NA,TGTGCCAGCTCACCACCGACTAGTTCACATGAGCAGTTCTTC,CASSPPTSSHEQFF
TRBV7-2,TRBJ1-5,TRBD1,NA,TGTGCCAGCAGCCCCGGGACAGGGAGGAACGGGCAGCCCCAGCATTTT,CASSPGTGRNGQPQHF
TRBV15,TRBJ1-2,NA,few,TGTGCCACCAGCAGCCTCCGGGACACACCGTCTAACTATGGCTACACCTTC,CATSSLRDTPSNYGYTF
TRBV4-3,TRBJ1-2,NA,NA,TGCGCCAGCAGCCAAGCGGATTCCGGGGCGAGCGATAACTATGGCTACACCTTC,CASSQADSGASDNYGYTF